The source of this T cell receptor beta chain is a study of blood T cell repertoires in COVID-19. Study-wide background: The origin of the acute and convalescent COVID-19 samples was the United States, Italy and Spain. From T cells, B-cell-depleted T cells, or PBMCs came the material, which was cDNA or gDNA.

Deletions cut 3 bases from V and 7 bases from J, with 11 bases between. The CDR3 length is 12 residues. The germline V gene has CDR1 GTSNPN and CDR2 SVGIG (reference sequence). In the original workflow: Amplification of reference gene primers provided the estimated nucleated cell counts. Only in-frame clones appear in the TCRdb table, and some are missing; sequencing was by immunoSEQ multiplex PCR. That table furnishes V, J and clone size, whereas the DNA furnished D and trimming. The sample has about 81,000 clones, around 92% seen once. Sequenced input: peripheral blood. This chain connects TRBV30 to TRBJ2-3; tentative D call: TRBD2 (5 bases). This clonotype originated in a woman in her forties or fifties in a cohort sampled during active COVID-19. CDR3 DNA: TGTGCCTGGAGCCGGGGTGTAAATACGCAGTATTTT. Translated: CAWSRGVNTQYF.